This TCR beta chain was profiled in a study of T cells in Graves' hyperthyroidism and ophthalmopathy. Study-wide points: Ophthalmopathy could be told apart from stable hyperthyroidism with a 13 V-J model. The majority of expanded thyroid clonotypes above 0.001 also appeared in blood. Before onset, ophthalmopathy was predicted by the model a median roughly 6.8 months earlier.

Concerning this clonotype itself: As yet, its antigen is unknown.

RNA transcripts served as the template for amplifying TCR beta CDR3 regions. Initially, a first-round RT-PCR of the TCR CDR3 employed the HTBI primer set. MiXCR, applied by TCRdb to the multiplex PCR reads, yields one record per CDR3 protein. Of nearly 750,000 distinct CDR3 sequences listed, under 45% are singletons. This CDR3 is 16 amino acids long. With 4 bases removed from V and 0 bases from J, the gap between germline ends came to 10 bases. Germline CDR1 MNHNS, CDR2 SASEGT. Hyperthyroidism patients were newly diagnosed, had disease duration under 2 months, and were aged 18 to 65 years. This TCR derives from a woman aged 40-49 years with Graves' hyperthyroidism. The chain carries TRBV6-1 and TRBJ2-6; D is possibly TRBD1 or TRBD2 (5 bases each). The sequencing input was blood. CDR3 residues: CASSGRGPSGANVLTF. The CDR3 DNA follows: TGTGCCAGCAGTGGCCGGGGACCCTCTGGGGCCAACGTCCTGACTTTC.